A selection of T cell receptor beta chains follows, all from one sample in a study of glioma-infiltrating T cells. In TCRdb, the multiplex PCR reads were re-called with MiXCR into one record per CDR3 protein. Of approximately 90,000 distinct CDR3 sequences in the sample, under 30% were seen once. The specimen was glioma tissue, nonneoplastic brain tissue, or PBMCs (not recorded which). All receptors derive from a human donor with low-grade glioma or glioblastoma, undergoing nonglioma brain surgery, or in good health (not recorded which). CDR3s include the opening cysteine and the closing phenylalanine or tryptophan.

j_call v_call cdr3_aa
TRBJ1-2 TRBV29-1 CSAGPLNNGYTF
TRBJ1-2 TRBV2 CASRGGGRPNYGYTF
TRBJ1-1 TRBV9 CASGEAMNTEAFF
TRBJ2-5 TRBV27 CASSSRTSGPETQYF
TRBJ2-2 TRBV19 CASSIGLAGGTGELFF
TRBJ2-5 TRBV18 CASPLSPGGQETQYF
TRBJ2-5 TRBV7-9 CASSLNRQETQYF
TRBJ1-4 TRBV7-6 CASSRNRGTNEKLFF
TRBJ2-5 TRBV3-1 CASSSPPWTGERETQYF
TRBJ2-7 TRBV12-3/TRBV12-4 CASSSSWYDEQYF
TRBJ2-1 TRBV5-1 CASSQRRDNEQFF
TRBJ2-7 TRBV6-9 CASSYSGSGEQYF
TRBJ2-7 TRBV18 CASSPGQGPTYEQYF
TRBJ2-1 TRBV6-2/TRBV6-3 CASSRQGWSDKQFF
TRBJ2-1 TRBV19 CASSAGRGNEQFF
TRBJ1-2 TRBV7-2 CASSLALPGNYGYTF
TRBJ1-1 TRBV27 CASSLTRSRTEAFF
TRBJ2-1 TRBV7-2 CASSPAGNREQFF
TRBJ2-3 TRBV27 CASSSFRPLASTDTQYF
TRBJ1-1 TRBV27 CASKTRGGPNTEAFF
TRBJ2-1 TRBV12-3/TRBV12-4 CASSPPSGNSFF
TRBJ2-7 TRBV20-1 CSAPLAGPSGGQYF
TRBJ2-3 TRBV7-8 CASSPGQGLSGADTQYF
TRBJ2-5 TRBV3-1 CASSPDWTGKETQYF
TRBJ1-1 TRBV6-1 CASKTGINTEAFF
TRBJ1-1 TRBV6-1 CASREFLMMNTEAFF
TRBJ1-1 TRBV19 CVSSINLPALNTEAFF
TRBJ1-5 TRBV2 CASSPTRGSNQPQHF
TRBJ2-5 TRBV7-6 CASSAVVIGRGLETQYF
TRBJ1-5 TRBV20-1 CSASHRQGRQPQHF
TRBJ1-1 TRBV19 CASSMFERGTEAFF